Given below is one T cell receptor beta chain in context. This clone was picked up a small number of times. The target of this receptor is not known. There are no base qualities to consult, and no much larger clone falls within one base. This entry comes from a study of blood T cell repertoires in COVID-19 (dated by TCRdb to 2020 to 2021). A note on the overall study: Samples from collaborators originated in the United States, Italy and Spain and spanned both the acute and convalescent phases of COVID-19. The samples were drawn from two sources: the first 160 participants of the ongoing ImmuneRACE study, and 1,254 subjects contributed by 6 global collaborators. The material from the prospective study consisted of cDNA or gDNA derived from T cells, B-cell-depleted T cells, or PBMCs. Where available, HLA class I and class II types were taken from metadata supplied by the sample provider and were not determined by assay-based typing. Deeply sampled blood TCRbeta repertoires from subjects exposed to, actively infected with, or recovered from COVID-19 were included in the dataset. A freely available public database, intended as a resource for researchers studying the immune response to SARS-CoV-2, is where the repertoires were released. A de-identified subject ID, COVID-19 status, age in years and sex were almost always included in the sample metadata.

Broader findings and caveats from the paper: How much clinical and demographic metadata was included differed by source and by participant, and the metadata was provided uncurated.

In the prospective study, participants were roughly 18 to 100 years old, resided in 20 to 30 geographic areas of the United States, and were enrolled through a virtual design. In the prospective study, cohorts were assigned on the basis of participant-reported clinical history obtained from a screening survey and a study questionnaire. Each participant in the prospective study had whole blood, serum and a nasopharyngeal or oropharyngeal swab collected by mobile phlebotomists. Additional blood draws and questionnaires over an approximately two-month period could optionally be provided by prospective study participants. Before DNA extraction, blood samples from the prospective study were shipped at room temperature or frozen. Trimming costs V 2 bases and J 1 base, and their ends lie 10 bases apart. The germline V gene sets CDR1 to SGHVS and CDR2 to FQNEAQ. Measured from the cysteine to the phenylalanine, the CDR3 is 15 residues long. Only the CDR3 portion is preserved as DNA: 45 bases, with reading frame beginning at the first base.

TCRbeta CDR3 regions were amplified from genomic DNA using the immunoSEQ Assay, a bias-controlled multiplex PCR. Processing in the source paper ran as follows. Within the assay, amplification of reference gene primers was used to estimate how many nucleated cells each sample contained. Sequence reads were collapsed and filtered to measure the absolute abundance of every unique TCRbeta CDR3 rearrangement. For each sample, productive Simpson clonality was calculated by taking the square root of Simpson's diversity index across productive rearrangements. The source is immuneACCESS, and TCRdb retained only in-frame sequences with V and J called. Part of the clones is not carried over; for the studies checked, unresolved V genes explain less than half of this, and the remainder is unexplained. The DNA was the basis for D and trimming; V, J and clone size are from that table. The sample table shows 250,000 or so clones, and more than 80% are seen once. About 4% of the sample rests with the top ten.

The clonotype comes from a woman in her twenties or thirties with acute COVID-19. The V and J genes are TRBV7-8 and TRBJ2-3; the D segment could be TRBD2, given 6 matching bases. The sequenced sample consisted of PBMCs or T cells enriched from blood (not recorded which). The CDR3 reads CASSLFRLGTDTQYF. The bases read TGTGCCAGCAGCTTATTCCGACTAGGCACAGATACGCAGTATTTT.